Below, one TCR beta chain is given with its context. Its antigen is not known. Germline CDR1 is SEHNR and CDR2 is FQNEAQ (reference sequence). The CDR3 is 12 residues long. V dropped 11 bases and J dropped 8; count of bases not matched to a gene: 11. This PCR relied on a set of 60 Vbeta primers and 13 Jbeta primers. Data came from immunoSEQ multiplex PCR; TCRdb stores just in-frame clones and leaves some out. The table has roughly 120,000 clones, approximately 60% seen once. The data belong to a study of cytomegalovirus exposure and HLA in healthy donors. Study outcomes and limitations: In a later analysis, a missense DCLRE1C variant was linked to TCR beta V- and J-gene trimming. Many donors shared some public TCRs, even though most TCR sequences were rare. There were a few CMV-associated chains whose specificity for CMV antigens was confirmed in vitro.

The receptor's source is a young woman in good health and CMV-seronegative. Sequencing was done on a sample of PBMCs. This chain uses TRBV7-9 with TRBJ1-2; TRBD1 matches 7 bases. The CDR3 sequence: CASDREAVGYTF. CDR3 DNA sequence: TGTGCCTCTGACAGGGAGGCCGTCGGCTACACCTTC.